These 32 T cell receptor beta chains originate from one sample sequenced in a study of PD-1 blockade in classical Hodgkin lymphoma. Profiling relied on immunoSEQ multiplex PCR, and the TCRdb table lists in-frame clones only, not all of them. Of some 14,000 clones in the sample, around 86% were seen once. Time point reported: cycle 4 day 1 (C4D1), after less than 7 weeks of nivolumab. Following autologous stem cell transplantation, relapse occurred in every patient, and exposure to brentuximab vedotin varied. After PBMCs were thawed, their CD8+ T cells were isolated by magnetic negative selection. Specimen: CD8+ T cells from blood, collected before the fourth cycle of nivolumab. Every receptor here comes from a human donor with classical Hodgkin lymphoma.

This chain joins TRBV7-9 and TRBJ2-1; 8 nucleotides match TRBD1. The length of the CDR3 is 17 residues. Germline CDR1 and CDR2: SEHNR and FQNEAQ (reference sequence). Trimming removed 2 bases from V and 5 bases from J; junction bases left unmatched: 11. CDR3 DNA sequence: TGTGCCAGCAGCTTATCTAGACTGGACAGGGTCGACAATGAGCAGTTCTTC. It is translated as CASSLSRLDRVDNEQFF.

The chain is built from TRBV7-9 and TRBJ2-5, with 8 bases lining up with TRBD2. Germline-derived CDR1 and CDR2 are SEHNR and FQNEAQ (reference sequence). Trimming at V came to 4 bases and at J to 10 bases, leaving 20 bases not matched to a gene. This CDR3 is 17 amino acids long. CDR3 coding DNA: TGTGCCAGCAGCTCTCCAGGGGTAGATCACGGACGGGGGGGCCAGTACTTC. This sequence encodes CASSSPGVDHGRGGQYF. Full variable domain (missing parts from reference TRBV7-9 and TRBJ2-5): DTGVSQNPRHKITKRGQNVTFRCDPISEHNRLYWYRQTLGQGPEFLTYFQNEAQLEKSRLLSDRFSAERPKGSFSTLEIQRTEQGDSAMYLCASSSPGVDHGRGGQYFGPGTRLLVL.

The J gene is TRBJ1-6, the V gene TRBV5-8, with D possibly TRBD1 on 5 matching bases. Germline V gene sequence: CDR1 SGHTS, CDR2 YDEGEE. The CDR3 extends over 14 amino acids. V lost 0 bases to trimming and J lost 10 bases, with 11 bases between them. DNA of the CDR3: TGTGCCAGCAGCTTGGACGGGTCAGGGTCACCCCTCCACTTT. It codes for CASSLDGSGSPLHF.

The CDR3 nucleotides read TGTGCCAGCAGCAAAGGACAGGGGGCAGGGGCTTTCTTT. It specifies CASSKGQGAGAFF. The rearrangement links TRBV5-4 to TRBJ1-1; 11 positions agree with TRBD1. This CDR3 is built from 13 residues. J lost 11 bases, V lost 4 bases, and 7 bases had no gene match. CDR1 SGHNT and CDR2 YYREEE come from the germline V gene (reference sequence). The full variable domain, rest sourced from reference TRBV5-4 and TRBJ1-1, is ETGVTQSPTHLIKTRGQQVTLRCSSQSGHNTVSWYQQALGQGPQFIFQYYREEENGRGNFPPRFSGLQFPNYSSELNVNALELDDSALYLCASSKGQGAGAFFGQGTRLTVV.

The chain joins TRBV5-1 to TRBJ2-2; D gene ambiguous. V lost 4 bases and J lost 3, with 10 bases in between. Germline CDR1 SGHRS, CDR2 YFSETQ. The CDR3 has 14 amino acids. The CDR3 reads CASSLRADTGELFF. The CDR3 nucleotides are TGCGCCAGCAGCCTCCGGGCCGACACCGGGGAGCTGTTTTTT.

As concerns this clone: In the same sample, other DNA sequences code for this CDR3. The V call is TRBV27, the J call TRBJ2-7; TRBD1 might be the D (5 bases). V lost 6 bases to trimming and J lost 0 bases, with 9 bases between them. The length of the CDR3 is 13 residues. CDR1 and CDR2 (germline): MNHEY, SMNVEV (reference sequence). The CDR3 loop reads CASSFGASYEQYF. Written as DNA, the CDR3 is TGTGCCAGCAGCTTTGGGGCCTCCTACGAGCAGTACTTC.

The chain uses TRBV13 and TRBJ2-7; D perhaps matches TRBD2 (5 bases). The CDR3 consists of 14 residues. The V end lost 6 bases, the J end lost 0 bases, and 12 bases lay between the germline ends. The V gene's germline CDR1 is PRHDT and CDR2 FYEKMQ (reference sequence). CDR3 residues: CASSSTSSSYEQYF. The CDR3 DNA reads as TGTGCCAGCAGTAGTACTAGTAGCTCCTACGAGCAGTACTTC.

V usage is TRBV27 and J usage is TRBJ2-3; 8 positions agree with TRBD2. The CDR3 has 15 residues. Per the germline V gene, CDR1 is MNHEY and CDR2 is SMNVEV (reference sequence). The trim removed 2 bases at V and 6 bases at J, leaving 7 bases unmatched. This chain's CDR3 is CASSLIGLARDTQYF. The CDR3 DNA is TGTGCCAGCAGTTTAATCGGACTAGCAAGGGATACGCAGTATTTT.

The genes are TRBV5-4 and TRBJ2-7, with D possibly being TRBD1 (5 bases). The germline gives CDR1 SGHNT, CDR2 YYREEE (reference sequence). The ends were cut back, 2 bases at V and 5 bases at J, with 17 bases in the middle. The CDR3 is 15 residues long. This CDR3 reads CASSFLSQGINEQYF. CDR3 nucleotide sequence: TGTGCCAGCAGCTTTCTATCCCAGGGTATCAACGAGCAGTACTTC. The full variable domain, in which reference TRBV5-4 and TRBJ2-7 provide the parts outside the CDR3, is ETGVTQSPTHLIKTRGQQVTLRCSSQSGHNTVSWYQQALGQGPQFIFQYYREEENGRGNFPPRFSGLQFPNYSSELNVNALELDDSALYLCASSFLSQGINEQYFGPGTRLTVT.

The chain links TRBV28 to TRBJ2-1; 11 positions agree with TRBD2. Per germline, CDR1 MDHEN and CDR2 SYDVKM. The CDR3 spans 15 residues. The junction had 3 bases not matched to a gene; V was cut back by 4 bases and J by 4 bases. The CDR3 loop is CASSYVAGGYNEQFF. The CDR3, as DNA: TGTGCCAGCAGTTATGTAGCGGGAGGGTACAATGAGCAGTTCTTC.

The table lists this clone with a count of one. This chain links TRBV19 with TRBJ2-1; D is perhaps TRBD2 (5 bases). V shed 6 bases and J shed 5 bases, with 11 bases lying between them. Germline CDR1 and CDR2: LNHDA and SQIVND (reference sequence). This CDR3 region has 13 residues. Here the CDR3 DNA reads TGTGCCAGTAGACCCGGGATCAACAATGAGCAGTTCTTC. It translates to CASRPGINNEQFF. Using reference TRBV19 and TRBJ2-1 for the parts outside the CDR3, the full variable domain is DGGITQSPKYLFRKEGQNVTLSCEQNLNHDAMYWYRQDPGQGLRLIYYSQIVNDFQKGDIAEGYSVSREKKESFPLTVTSAQKNPTAFYLCASRPGINNEQFFGPGTRLTVL.

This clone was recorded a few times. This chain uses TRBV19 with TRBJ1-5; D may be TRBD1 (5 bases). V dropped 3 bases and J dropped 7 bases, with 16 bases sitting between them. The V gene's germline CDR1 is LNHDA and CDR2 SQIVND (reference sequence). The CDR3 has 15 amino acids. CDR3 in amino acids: CASSIWGVSGQPQHF. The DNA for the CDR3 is TGTGCCAGTAGTATTTGGGGGGTGAGTGGGCAGCCCCAGCATTTT.

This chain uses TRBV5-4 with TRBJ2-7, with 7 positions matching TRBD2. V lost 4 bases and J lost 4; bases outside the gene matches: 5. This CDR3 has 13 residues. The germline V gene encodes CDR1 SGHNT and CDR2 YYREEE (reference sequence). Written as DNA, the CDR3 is TGTGCCAGCAGCCTAGCGGAGGGGTACGAGCAGTACTTC. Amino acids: CASSLAEGYEQYF. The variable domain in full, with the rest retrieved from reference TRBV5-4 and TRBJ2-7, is ETGVTQSPTHLIKTRGQQVTLRCSSQSGHNTVSWYQQALGQGPQFIFQYYREEENGRGNFPPRFSGLQFPNYSSELNVNALELDDSALYLCASSLAEGYEQYFGPGTRLTVT.

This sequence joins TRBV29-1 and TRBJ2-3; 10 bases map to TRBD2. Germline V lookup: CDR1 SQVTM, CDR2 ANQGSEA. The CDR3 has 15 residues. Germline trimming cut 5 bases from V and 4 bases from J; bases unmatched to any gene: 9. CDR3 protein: CSVSRTSGSADTQYF. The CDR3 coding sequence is TGCAGCGTTTCCAGGACTAGCGGTTCGGCAGATACGCAGTATTTT.

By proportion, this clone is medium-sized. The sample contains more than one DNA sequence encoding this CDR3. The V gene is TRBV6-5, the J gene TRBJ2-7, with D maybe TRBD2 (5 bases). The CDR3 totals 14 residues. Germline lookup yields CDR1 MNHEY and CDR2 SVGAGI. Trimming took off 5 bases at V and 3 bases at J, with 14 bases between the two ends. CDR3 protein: CASSPSLGGYEQYF. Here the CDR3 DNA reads TGTGCCAGCAGTCCCTCCCTCGGAGGCTACGAGCAGTACTTC.

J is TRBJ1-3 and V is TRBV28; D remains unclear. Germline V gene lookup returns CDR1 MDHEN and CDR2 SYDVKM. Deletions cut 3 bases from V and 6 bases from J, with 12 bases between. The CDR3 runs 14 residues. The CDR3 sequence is CASSFRNVLNTIYF. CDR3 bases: TGTGCCAGCAGTTTCAGGAATGTCTTAAACACCATATATTTT.

The CDR3 here is CASSFGHATGNGYTF. The CDR3 DNA reads as TGTGCCAGCAGTTTTGGCCACGCCACAGGGAACGGCTACACCTTC. The chain employs TRBV27 and TRBJ1-2; D possibly corresponds to TRBD1 (6 bases). The CDR3 is made up of 15 amino acids. CDR1 is MNHEY and CDR2 is SMNVEV in the germline V gene (reference sequence). V was shortened by 3 bases and J by 8 bases, with 19 bases between the two germline ends.

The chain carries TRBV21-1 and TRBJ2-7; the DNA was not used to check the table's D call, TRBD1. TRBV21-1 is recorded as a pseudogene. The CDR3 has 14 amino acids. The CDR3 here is CASSKARQLFEQYF. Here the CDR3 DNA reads TGTGCCAGCAGCAAAGCGAGACAGCTTTTTGAGCAGTACTTC.

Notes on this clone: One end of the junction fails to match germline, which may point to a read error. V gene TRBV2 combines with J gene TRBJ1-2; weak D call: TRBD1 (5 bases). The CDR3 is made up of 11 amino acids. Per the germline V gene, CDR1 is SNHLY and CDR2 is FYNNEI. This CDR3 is CAGRVDYGYTF. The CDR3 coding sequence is TGTGCCGGCAGGGTCGACTATGGCTACACCTTC.

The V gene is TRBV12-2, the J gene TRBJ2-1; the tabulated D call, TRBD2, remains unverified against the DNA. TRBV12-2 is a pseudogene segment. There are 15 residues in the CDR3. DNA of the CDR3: TGTGCAAGTCGCCGGACTAGCGGGATCCCCAATGAGCAGTTCTTC. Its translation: CASRRTSGIPNEQFF.

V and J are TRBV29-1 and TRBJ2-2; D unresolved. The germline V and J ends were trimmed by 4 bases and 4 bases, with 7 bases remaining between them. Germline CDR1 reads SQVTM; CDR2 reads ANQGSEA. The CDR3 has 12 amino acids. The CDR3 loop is CSVARPTGELFF. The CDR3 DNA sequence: TGCAGCGTTGCCCGTCCCACCGGGGAGCTGTTTTTT.

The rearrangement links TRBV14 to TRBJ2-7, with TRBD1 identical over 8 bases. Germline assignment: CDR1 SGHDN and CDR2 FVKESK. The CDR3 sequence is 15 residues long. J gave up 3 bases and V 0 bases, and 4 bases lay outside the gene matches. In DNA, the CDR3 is TGTGCCAGCAGCCAAGATGGACAGGGTAACTACGAGCAGTACTTC. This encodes CASSQDGQGNYEQYF.

The chain's CDR3 is CASSLQAHPNEKLFF. The CDR3 DNA is TGTGCCAGCAGTTTACAGGCCCACCCCAATGAAAAACTGTTTTTT. V usage is TRBV27 and J usage is TRBJ1-4; D is uncertain. From germline, CDR1 is MNHEY and CDR2 SMNVEV (reference sequence). V was pared by 2 bases and J by 5 bases, with 12 bases between. The CDR3 spans 15 residues.

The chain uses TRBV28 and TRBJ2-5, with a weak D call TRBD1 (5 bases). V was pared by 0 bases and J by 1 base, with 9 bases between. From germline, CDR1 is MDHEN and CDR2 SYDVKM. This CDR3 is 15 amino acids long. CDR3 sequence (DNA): TGTGCCAGCAGTTTATGGGGGCAGGTCCAAGAGACCCAGTACTTC. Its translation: CASSLWGQVQETQYF.

The CDR3 sequence: CASSAGRSSYNEQFF. The CDR3 DNA sequence: TGTGCCAGTAGTGCTGGAAGAAGCTCCTACAATGAGCAGTTCTTC. The rearrangement joins TRBV19 to TRBJ2-1, with D uncertain. This CDR3 is 15 amino acids long. Germline V gene lookup returns CDR1 LNHDA and CDR2 SQIVND (reference sequence). Deletions cut 5 bases from V and 0 bases from J, with 11 bases between.

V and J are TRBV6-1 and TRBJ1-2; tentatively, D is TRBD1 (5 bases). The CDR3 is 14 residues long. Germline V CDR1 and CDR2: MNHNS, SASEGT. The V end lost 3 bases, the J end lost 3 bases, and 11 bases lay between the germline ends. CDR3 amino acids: CASSDVREDYGYTF. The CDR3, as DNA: TGTGCCAGCAGTGATGTCAGGGAGGACTATGGCTACACCTTC.

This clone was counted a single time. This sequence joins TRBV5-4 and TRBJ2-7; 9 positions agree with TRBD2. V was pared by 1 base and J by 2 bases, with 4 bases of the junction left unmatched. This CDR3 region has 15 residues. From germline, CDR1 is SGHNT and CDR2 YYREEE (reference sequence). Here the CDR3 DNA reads TGTGCCAGCAGCTTGCTAGCGGGACCCACCTACGAGCAGTACTTC. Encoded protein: CASSLLAGPTYEQYF.

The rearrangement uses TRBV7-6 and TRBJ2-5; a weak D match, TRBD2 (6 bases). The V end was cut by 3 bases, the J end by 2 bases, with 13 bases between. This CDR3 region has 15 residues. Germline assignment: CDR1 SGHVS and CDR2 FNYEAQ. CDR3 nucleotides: TGTGCCAGCAGCTTCGTCCGGCGGGATCAAGAGACCCAGTACTTC. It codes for CASSFVRRDQETQYF.

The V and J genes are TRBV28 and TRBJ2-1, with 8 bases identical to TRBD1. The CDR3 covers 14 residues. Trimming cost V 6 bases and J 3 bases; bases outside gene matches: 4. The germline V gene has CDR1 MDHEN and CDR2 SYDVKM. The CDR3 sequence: CASRRQGSYNEQFF. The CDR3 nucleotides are TGTGCCAGCAGAAGACAGGGGAGCTACAATGAGCAGTTCTTC.

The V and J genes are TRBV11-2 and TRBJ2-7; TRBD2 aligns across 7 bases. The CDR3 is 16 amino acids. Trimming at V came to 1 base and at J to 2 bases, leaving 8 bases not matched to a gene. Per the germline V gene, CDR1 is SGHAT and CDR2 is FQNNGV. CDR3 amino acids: CASSLVIGGRAYEQYF. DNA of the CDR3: TGTGCCAGCAGCTTAGTGATTGGCGGGAGAGCCTACGAGCAGTACTTC.

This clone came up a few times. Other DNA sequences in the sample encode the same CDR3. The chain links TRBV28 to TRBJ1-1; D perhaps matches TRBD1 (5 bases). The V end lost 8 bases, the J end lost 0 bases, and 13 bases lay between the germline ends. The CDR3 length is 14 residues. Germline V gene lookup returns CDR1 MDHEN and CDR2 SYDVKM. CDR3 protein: CASAGQGLNTEAFF. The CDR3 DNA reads TGTGCCAGCGCTGGCCAGGGCTTGAACACTGAAGCTTTCTTT.

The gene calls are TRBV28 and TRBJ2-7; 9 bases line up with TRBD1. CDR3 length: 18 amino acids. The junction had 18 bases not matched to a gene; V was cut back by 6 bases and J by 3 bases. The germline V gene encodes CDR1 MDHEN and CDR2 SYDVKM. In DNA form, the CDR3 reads TGTGCCAGCAGCTCAACAGGGGGCAAAGGTGGGTGGCACTACGAGCAGTACTTC. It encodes CASSSTGGKGGWHYEQYF.